Each of the 17 T cell receptor beta chains below was sequenced from the same sample in a study of PD-L1 blockade in urothelial cancer. TCRdb keeps only in-frame clones here, not all; method: immunoSEQ multiplex PCR. The sample shows approximately 50,000 clones, 87% of them seen only once. The sequenced sample was PBMCs, obtained around atezolizumab (anti-PD-L1) treatment. These receptors all stem from a man in his sixties with urothelial cancer.

This chain uses TRBV7-9 with TRBJ2-3; 7 bases are a match to TRBD2. This CDR3 has 14 residues. Germline V gene data show CDR1 as SEHNR and CDR2 as FQNEAQ (reference sequence). The junction had 4 bases not matched to a gene; V was cut back by 3 bases and J by 4 bases. The CDR3 coding sequence is TGTGCCAGCAGCTTCCCGCTAGCGGCAGATACGCAGTATTTT. It yields the protein CASSFPLAADTQYF.

The chain carries TRBV5-1 and TRBJ2-1; 9 bases are a match to TRBD2. The CDR3 totals 14 residues. After removal of 3 bases from V and 7 bases from J, the junction contained 5 bases not matched to a gene. CDR1 and CDR2 from the germline V gene are SGHRS and YFSETQ. The CDR3 sequence: CASSSASGANEQFF. The CDR3 DNA is TGCGCCAGCAGCTCGGCTAGCGGGGCGAATGAGCAGTTCTTC.

As DNA, the CDR3 is TGCGCCAGCAGCTTGACACTAGCGGGGAGCACAGATACGCAGTATTTT. Protein: CASSLTLAGSTDTQYF. V is TRBV5-1 and J is TRBJ2-3, with 10 positions matching TRBD2. Germline CDR1 and CDR2: SGHRS and YFSETQ. This CDR3 is 16 amino acids long. With 1 base clipped from V and 0 bases from J, the junction kept 2 bases outside the gene matches.

V gene TRBV4-1 combines with J gene TRBJ2-2; 8 bases match TRBD2. The CDR3 is made up of 16 amino acids. The V segment lost 1 base and the J segment 4 bases; nucleotides outside the gene matches: 5. CDR1 MGHRA and CDR2 YSYEKL come from the germline V gene. The CDR3 region is CASSQAGGGPTGELFF. DNA for the CDR3: TGCGCCAGCAGCCAAGCGGGGGGGGGCCCCACCGGGGAGCTGTTTTTT.

The chain recombines TRBV11-2 with TRBJ1-4; a weak D match, TRBD1 (6 bases). From germline, CDR1 is SGHAT and CDR2 FQNNGV. V dropped 1 base and J dropped 5 bases, with 14 bases sitting between them. The length of the CDR3 is 16 residues. The DNA for the CDR3 is TGTGCCAGCAGCTTAGGGTTTGGGACACCGAATGAAAAACTGTTTTTT. Translation gives CASSLGFGTPNEKLFF.

The rearrangement joins TRBV30 to TRBJ2-3; 14 nucleotides match TRBD2. The junction had 8 bases not matched to a gene; V was cut back by 1 base and J by 5 bases. This CDR3 contains 17 residues. CDR1 and CDR2 from the germline V gene are GTSNPN and SVGIG (reference sequence). The CDR3 spells CAWSAGLAGGKRDTQYF. The CDR3 nucleotides are TGTGCCTGGAGTGCCGGACTAGCGGGGGGAAAGAGAGATACGCAGTATTTT.

The chain carries TRBV4-1 and TRBJ1-2; 7 bases align to TRBD1. Germline assignment: CDR1 MGHRA and CDR2 YSYEKL. CDR3 length: 13 amino acids. V gave up 6 bases and J gave up 4 bases; unmatched junction bases: 5. The CDR3 coding sequence is TGCGCCAGCAGGGGACAGCTAGGCTATGGCTACACCTTC. Residues: CASRGQLGYGYTF.

About this clone: No DNA is shown, since the ends of the CDR3 on it are uncertain; the CDR3 is the one TCRdb lists. The V gene is TRBV21-1, the J gene TRBJ2-6; the D call of TRBD1 is as the table states it, not checked on the DNA. TRBV21-1 is labeled a pseudogene. Ends included, the CDR3 has 18 residues. The chain's CDR3 is CASSKVGRGITGANVLTF.

The genes are TRBV2 and TRBJ2-7; D possibly corresponds to TRBD2 (6 bases). V was clipped by 4 bases and J by 4 bases, with 11 bases between them. Germline V gene data show CDR1 as SNHLY and CDR2 as FYNNEI. The CDR3 length is 13 residues. Here the CDR3 DNA reads TGTGCCAGCAGTGGGGGGGAGTCTTACGAGCAGTACTTC. Protein: CASSGGESYEQYF.

The chain recombines TRBV4-1 with TRBJ2-3; TRBD2 matches at 14 bases. Germline trimming cut 1 base from V and 1 base from J; bases unmatched to any gene: 1. The germline gives CDR1 MGHRA, CDR2 YSYEKL. The CDR3 consists of 17 residues. CDR3 region: CASSQAGLAGGTDTQYF. The DNA of the CDR3 is TGCGCCAGCAGCCAAGCGGGACTAGCGGGGGGCACAGATACGCAGTATTTT.

There are a few counts of this clone. The chain is built from TRBV19 and TRBJ2-7; D is uncertain. This CDR3 region has 12 residues. Trimming took 6 bases from V and 0 from J, leaving 6 bases between them. Germline V lookup: CDR1 LNHDA, CDR2 SQIVND (reference sequence). The CDR3 DNA sequence: TGTGCCAGTAGGGCCTCCTCCTACGAGCAGTACTTC. Translated, it gives CASRASSYEQYF.

In this sample, this clone turned up once. V is TRBV7-8 and J is TRBJ2-7, with no clear D. V was cut by 5 bases and J by 7 bases, with 12 bases left in between. CDR1 and CDR2 (germline): SGHVS, FQNEAQ. The CDR3 contains 12 residues. CDR3 nucleotides: TGTGCCAGCAGCCAAAACAGACGGGAGCAGTACTTC. This encodes CASSQNRREQYF.

The J gene is TRBJ1-3, the V gene TRBV7-9; 7 nucleotides align to TRBD1. The CDR3 totals 16 residues. Losses at the gene ends were 6 bases for V and 1 base for J; bases not matched to a gene: 9. CDR1 SEHNR and CDR2 FQNEAQ come from the germline V gene (reference sequence). The CDR3 region is CASRSLTGASGNTIYF. CDR3 nucleotide sequence: TGTGCCAGCAGGTCACTTACAGGGGCTTCTGGAAACACCATATATTTT.

V and J are TRBV12-5 and TRBJ1-1; no firm D call. The CDR3 loop spans 13 amino acids. Germline CDR1 LGHNT, CDR2 FRNRAP. V dropped 6 bases and J dropped 0 bases, with 8 bases sitting between them. The CDR3 loop reads CASGAGVNTEAFF. CDR3 bases: TGTGCTAGTGGAGCCGGGGTGAACACTGAAGCTTTCTTT.

This chain connects TRBV19 to TRBJ2-7; D is possibly TRBD2 (6 bases). This CDR3 is 14 amino acids long. Looked up from germline, CDR1 is LNHDA and CDR2 is SQIVND (reference sequence). V was shortened by 5 bases and J by 7 bases, with 18 bases between the two germline ends. The CDR3 bases are TGTGCCAGTAGTCTCACCTGGACGGGGGAAGAGCAGTACTTC. Encoded protein: CASSLTWTGEEQYF.

The V call is TRBV5-1, the J call TRBJ2-5; 13 bases are a match to TRBD2. The CDR3 is made up of 16 amino acids. V gave up 4 bases and J gave up 2 bases; unmatched junction bases: 5. Germline assignment: CDR1 SGHRS and CDR2 YFSETQ. The CDR3 region has the DNA TGCGCCAGCAGCCCCACTAGCGGGGGGGCTCAAGAGACCCAGTACTTC. Protein product: CASSPTSGGAQETQYF.

The chain is built from TRBV7-2 and TRBJ2-5; a weak D match, TRBD1 (6 bases). V was pared by 1 base and J by 5 bases, with 11 bases between. There are 14 residues in the CDR3. Germline CDR1 reads SGHTA; CDR2 reads FQGNSA. CDR3 sequence (DNA): TGTGCCAGCAGCTTAGGAGACACAGGGGAGACCCAGTACTTC. Its protein product is CASSLGDTGETQYF.